This TCR beta chain came from a study of graft-versus-host responses after intestinal transplantation. Libraries were prepared by immunoSEQ multiplex PCR; TCRdb keeps only in-frame clonotypes and omits some of them. The repertoire includes more than 75,000 clones, 91% of them detected once, and approximately 0.32% sits in the top ten. As concerns this clone: The antigen is undetermined.

The study, taken as a whole, reports: GvH clone levels peaked in circulation, and this peak was associated with early post-transplant HvG declines.

Source: unstimulated CD4+ T cells sorted from spleen or lymph node cells, taken before transplant. The receptor was isolated from a human donor who was the organ donor for an intestinal transplant.

CDR3 sequence: CASTRDSYTGELFF. CDR3 DNA sequence: TGTGCCAGCACCAGGGACAGCTACACCGGGGAGCTGTTTTTT. The V and J genes are TRBV6-6 and TRBJ2-2, with 7 nucleotides matching TRBD1. This CDR3 is 14 amino acids long. CDR1 is MNHNY and CDR2 is SVGAGI in the germline V gene (reference sequence). The V and J ends lost 7 bases and 3 bases, in that order; junction bases with no gene match: 5.